Listed below are T cell receptor beta chains from one sample, sequenced in a study of beta chain features in type 1 diabetes. Assay used: immunoSEQ multiplex PCR; TCRdb lists only in-frame clones, some missing. The repertoire includes roughly 150,000 clones, around 10% of them detected once, and about 1.9% sits in the top ten. Sequencing was performed on central memory CD4+ T cells from blood. The source of these receptors is a man between 18 and 29 years old in good health. Each CDR3 is given with its conserved first and last residue. A D gene is named only where the DNA matches it firmly. Only some rows state a clone size, as once, few, many or a class for expanded clones.

V: TRBV28; J: TRBJ2-7; D: TRBD1; size: few; CDR3: CASSLFRARPLTGGYEQYF; DNA: TGTGCCAGCAGTTTATTCCGGGCGCGTCCCCTAACAGGGGGCTACGAGCAGTACTTC
V: TRBV28; J: TRBJ1-6; D: -; size: few; CDR3: CASSLATRGGPLHF; DNA: TGTGCCAGCAGTTTGGCAACGAGGGGGGGACCCCTCCACTTT
V: TRBV12-5; J: TRBJ2-1; D: -; size: -; CDR3: CASGLGGYNEQFF; DNA: TGTGCTAGTGGTTTGGGGGGCTACAATGAGCAGTTCTTC
V: TRBV4-1; J: TRBJ1-5; D: TRBD1; size: few; CDR3: CASSHLNMIDRGHQPQHF; DNA: TGCGCCAGCAGCCATCTAAACATGATTGACAGGGGGCATCAGCCCCAGCATTTT
V: TRBV10-3; J: TRBJ2-5; D: -; size: -; CDR3: CAIRAGRAQETQYF; DNA: TGTGCCATCAGGGCGGGCAGGGCCCAAGAGACCCAGTACTTC
V: TRBV2; J: TRBJ2-1; D: TRBD2; size: -; CDR3: CASSPLAGGRYNEQFF; DNA: TGTGCCAGCAGCCCCTTAGCGGGAGGGCGCTACAATGAGCAGTTCTTC
V: TRBV28; J: TRBJ2-1; D: TRBD2; size: few; CDR3: CASSSLGREGHNEQFF; DNA: TGTGCCAGCAGTTCCTTGGGGCGGGAGGGCCACAATGAGCAGTTCTTC
V: TRBV14; J: TRBJ2-3; D: -; size: few; CDR3: CASSQGDWTADTQYF; DNA: TGTGCCAGCAGCCAAGGGGACTGGACGGCAGATACGCAGTATTTT
V: TRBV7-3; J: TRBJ1-5; D: -; size: -; CDR3: CASISYQPQHF; DNA: TGTGCCAGCATCAGCTATCAGCCCCAGCATTTT
V: TRBV29-1; J: TRBJ2-4; D: -; size: -; CDR3: CSVDPGLNIQYF; DNA: TGCAGCGTTGACCCCGGACTAAACATTCAGTACTTC
V: TRBV6-5; J: TRBJ1-5; D: -; size: few; CDR3: CASGNQPQHF; DNA: TGTGCCAGCGGGAATCAGCCCCAGCATTTT
V: TRBV7-2; J: TRBJ2-7; D: TRBD2; size: few; CDR3: CASSLSGTTVYEQYF; DNA: TGTGCCAGCAGCTTGTCCGGGACTACAGTCTACGAGCAGTACTTC
V: TRBV7-2; J: TRBJ2-4; D: -; size: -; CDR3: CASSSAEQAYF; DNA: TGTGCCAGCAGCTCGGCGGAACAGGCCTACTTC
V: TRBV18; J: TRBJ2-7; D: -; size: few; CDR3: CASSPSNEQYF; DNA: TGTGCCAGCTCACCCTCCAACGAGCAGTACTTC
V: TRBV6-5; J: TRBJ1-1; D: -; size: -; CDR3: CASTFRLNTEAFF; DNA: TGTGCCAGCACTTTCCGCTTGAACACTGAAGCTTTCTTT
V: TRBV7-2; J: TRBJ2-3; D: -; size: -; CDR3: CASSLTAFSTDTQYF; DNA: TGTGCCAGCAGCCTCACGGCGTTTAGCACAGATACGCAGTATTTT
V: TRBV30; J: TRBJ2-3; D: -; size: few; CDR3: CAFARGPDTQYF; DNA: TGTGCCTTTGCCCGGGGCCCAGATACGCAGTATTTT
V: TRBV9; J: TRBJ2-1; D: TRBD2; size: few; CDR3: CASSVRLAGENEQFF; DNA: TGTGCCAGCAGCGTTAGACTAGCGGGGGAGAATGAGCAGTTCTTC
V: TRBV5-1; J: TRBJ2-7; D: TRBD1; size: -; CDR3: CASSLTGALANEQYF; DNA: TGCGCCAGCAGCCTGACAGGGGCTCTTGCAAACGAGCAGTACTTC
V: TRBV4-2; J: TRBJ2-1; D: -; size: few; CDR3: CASSQDPRVSSYNEQFF; DNA: TGTGCCAGCAGCCAAGATCCGCGGGTGAGCTCCTACAATGAGCAGTTCTTC
V: TRBV5-6; J: TRBJ1-1; D: -; size: many; CDR3: CASSGLQGRTEAFF; DNA: TGTGCCAGCAGCGGCCTACAGGGAAGAACTGAAGCTTTCTTT
V: TRBV7-2; J: TRBJ1-5; D: TRBD1; size: -; CDR3: CASSSQGYQPQHF; DNA: TGTGCCAGCAGCTCACAGGGGTATCAGCCCCAGCATTTT
V: TRBV9; J: TRBJ2-1; D: -; size: few; CDR3: CASSASNRFGEQFF; DNA: TGTGCCAGCAGCGCCAGTAACAGGTTCGGTGAGCAGTTCTTC
V: TRBV7-2; J: TRBJ2-7; D: -; size: many; CDR3: CASSSPAAGSSYEQYF; DNA: TGTGCCAGCAGCTCCCCGGCAGCGGGTAGCTCCTACGAGCAGTACTTC
V: TRBV7-3; J: TRBJ2-2; D: -; size: few; CDR3: CASSLQGGGTGELFF; DNA: TGTGCCAGCAGCTTACAAGGGGGTGGCACCGGGGAGCTGTTTTTT
V: TRBV27; J: TRBJ2-7; D: -; size: -; CDR3: CASGLQGEHEQYF; DNA: TGTGCCAGCGGACTGCAGGGTGAACACGAGCAGTACTTC
V: TRBV19; J: TRBJ2-7; D: -; size: -; CDR3: CASKGPDSPYEQYF; DNA: TGTGCCAGTAAGGGGCCCGACAGCCCCTACGAGCAGTACTTC
V: TRBV5-4; J: TRBJ1-2; D: -; size: -; CDR3: CASSLSPGPPLNYGYTF; DNA: TGTGCCAGCAGCTTGTCTCCAGGGCCTCCCCTTAACTATGGCTACACCTTC
V: TRBV4-2; J: TRBJ1-2; D: -; size: -; CDR3: CASSPTRGSLNYGYTF; DNA: TGTGCCAGCAGCCCTACCAGGGGATCCCTTAACTATGGCTACACCTTC
V: TRBV4-2; J: TRBJ2-4; D: TRBD1; size: few; CDR3: CASSQGDRVDKNIQYF; DNA: TGTGCCAGCAGCCAAGGGGACAGGGTGGACAAAAACATTCAGTACTTC
V: TRBV14; J: TRBJ1-2; D: TRBD1; size: -; CDR3: CASTNRDRNGYTF; DNA: TGTGCCAGCACCAACCGGGACAGGAATGGCTACACCTTC
V: TRBV5-1; J: TRBJ2-5; D: -; size: few; CDR3: CASSLSPGRQETQYF; DNA: TGCGCCAGCAGCTTGTCCCCGGGACGCCAAGAGACCCAGTACTTC
V: TRBV7-2; J: TRBJ2-1; D: TRBD2; size: -; CDR3: CASSGRTSGNSYNEQFF; DNA: TGTGCCAGCAGCGGGAGGACTAGCGGGAATTCCTACAATGAGCAGTTCTTC
V: TRBV9; J: TRBJ2-7; D: TRBD1; size: few; CDR3: CASSVATGETYEQYF; DNA: TGTGCCAGCAGCGTAGCGACAGGGGAGACCTACGAGCAGTACTTC
V: TRBV28; J: TRBJ2-1; D: -; size: few; CDR3: CASSWWTGLGTTYNEQFF; DNA: TGTGCCAGCAGTTGGTGGACAGGGTTAGGGACTACCTACAATGAGCAGTTCTTC
V: TRBV9; J: TRBJ2-5; D: TRBD2; size: -; CDR3: CASSVSGGARETQYF; DNA: TGTGCCAGCAGCGTTAGCGGGGGGGCCAGGGAGACCCAGTACTTC